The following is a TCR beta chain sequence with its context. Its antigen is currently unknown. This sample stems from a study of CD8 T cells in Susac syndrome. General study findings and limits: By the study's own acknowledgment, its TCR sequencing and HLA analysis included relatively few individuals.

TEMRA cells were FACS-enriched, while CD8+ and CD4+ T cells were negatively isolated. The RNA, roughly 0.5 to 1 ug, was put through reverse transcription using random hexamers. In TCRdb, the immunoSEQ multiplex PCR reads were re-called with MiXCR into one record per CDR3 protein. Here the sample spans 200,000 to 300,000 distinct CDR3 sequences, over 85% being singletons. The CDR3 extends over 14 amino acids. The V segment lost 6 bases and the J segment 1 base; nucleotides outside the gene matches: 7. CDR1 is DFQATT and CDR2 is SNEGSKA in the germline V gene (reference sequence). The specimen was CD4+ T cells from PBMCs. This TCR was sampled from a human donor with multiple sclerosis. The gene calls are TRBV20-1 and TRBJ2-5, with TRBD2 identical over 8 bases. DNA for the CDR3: TGCAGTGCCCGGGGGGGCCATAGCCAAGAGACCCAGTACTTC. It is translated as CSARGGHSQETQYF.